Listed below are T cell receptor beta chains from one sample, sequenced in a study of OX40 agonist ivuxolimab in advanced cancers. Clones were read by immunoSEQ multiplex PCR, and TCRdb kept only the in-frame ones, dropping some. Seen here are 64,000 or so clones, around 83% observed once, and the top ten hold 0.7%. Here the sequenced sample was CD4+ or CD8+ T cells sorted from blood, taken in a trial of the OX40 agonist ivuxolimab. These receptors all come from an adult with an advanced solid tumor such as melanoma, head and neck, liver or kidney cancer. Both conserved end residues are trimmed from each CDR3. D genes are given only for firm matches.

d_gene: .; v_gene: TRBV7-3; CDR3aa: ASSLHGASTDTQY
d_gene: TRBD1; v_gene: TRBV11-2; CDR3aa: ASSFKGQGAGEQY
d_gene: .; v_gene: TRBV5-1; CDR3aa: ASSLSDEQY
d_gene: .; v_gene: TRBV5-1; CDR3aa: ASSLGGPGTSSYNEQF
d_gene: .; v_gene: TRBV11-2; CDR3aa: ASSFGPTYGYT
d_gene: .; v_gene: TRBV5-4; CDR3aa: ASSPGAITGELF
d_gene: TRBD1; v_gene: TRBV18; CDR3aa: ASSRPRGPYNEQF
d_gene: TRBD2; v_gene: TRBV5-4; CDR3aa: ASSRDGGVTDTQY
d_gene: TRBD2; v_gene: TRBV6-6; CDR3aa: ASSYAAWGGETQY
d_gene: .; v_gene: TRBV2; CDR3aa: ASSDRENIQY
d_gene: TRBD2; v_gene: TRBV7-2; CDR3aa: ASSPGLTYNEQF
d_gene: .; v_gene: TRBV7-2; CDR3aa: ASSGRNSNQPQH
d_gene: .; v_gene: TRBV10-1; CDR3aa: ASSAVPTDTQY
d_gene: TRBD2; v_gene: TRBV6-1; CDR3aa: ASRVSGRTYNEQF
d_gene: .; v_gene: TRBV18; CDR3aa: ASSPEGSAWGTEAF
d_gene: TRBD1; v_gene: TRBV5-4; CDR3aa: ASSTGGGANVLT
d_gene: TRBD2; v_gene: TRBV9; CDR3aa: ASSVGTSGGEQF
d_gene: .; v_gene: TRBV18; CDR3aa: ASSPDKNTGELF
d_gene: TRBD2; v_gene: TRBV7-9; CDR3aa: ASSLGSGSFPYEQY
d_gene: .; v_gene: TRBV10-2; CDR3aa: ASAGTEAF
d_gene: .; v_gene: TRBV7-2; CDR3aa: ASSLLPPGVGSPLH
d_gene: .; v_gene: TRBV5-4; CDR3aa: ASSYGLKGPNEKLF
d_gene: .; v_gene: TRBV9; CDR3aa: ASSVGPGNDGYT
d_gene: .; v_gene: TRBV19; CDR3aa: ASSIVSDTEAF
d_gene: .; v_gene: TRBV9; CDR3aa: ASSVGSSSYEQY
d_gene: .; v_gene: TRBV6-1; CDR3aa: ASKGRGETGEQF
d_gene: .; v_gene: TRBV18; CDR3aa: ASSPGLGQGDTQY
d_gene: .; v_gene: TRBV27; CDR3aa: ASSLYLGSVGDTQY
d_gene: .; v_gene: TRBV7-9; CDR3aa: ASSLGRDSGANVLT
d_gene: .; v_gene: TRBV6-1; CDR3aa: ASSGWGGGRIAAQH
d_gene: .; v_gene: TRBV19; CDR3aa: ASSIEVTYGYT
d_gene: TRBD2; v_gene: TRBV10-2; CDR3aa: ASSDQLAGRYEQY
d_gene: .; v_gene: TRBV29-1; CDR3aa: SVDSGAKNIQY
d_gene: .; v_gene: TRBV6-5; CDR3aa: AVRGSRHTEAF
d_gene: .; v_gene: TRBV6-1; CDR3aa: ASSDPGGGEKLF
d_gene: TRBD1; v_gene: TRBV29-1; CDR3aa: SVLQGQETQY
d_gene: .; v_gene: TRBV5-6; CDR3aa: ASSSGLYSNQPQH